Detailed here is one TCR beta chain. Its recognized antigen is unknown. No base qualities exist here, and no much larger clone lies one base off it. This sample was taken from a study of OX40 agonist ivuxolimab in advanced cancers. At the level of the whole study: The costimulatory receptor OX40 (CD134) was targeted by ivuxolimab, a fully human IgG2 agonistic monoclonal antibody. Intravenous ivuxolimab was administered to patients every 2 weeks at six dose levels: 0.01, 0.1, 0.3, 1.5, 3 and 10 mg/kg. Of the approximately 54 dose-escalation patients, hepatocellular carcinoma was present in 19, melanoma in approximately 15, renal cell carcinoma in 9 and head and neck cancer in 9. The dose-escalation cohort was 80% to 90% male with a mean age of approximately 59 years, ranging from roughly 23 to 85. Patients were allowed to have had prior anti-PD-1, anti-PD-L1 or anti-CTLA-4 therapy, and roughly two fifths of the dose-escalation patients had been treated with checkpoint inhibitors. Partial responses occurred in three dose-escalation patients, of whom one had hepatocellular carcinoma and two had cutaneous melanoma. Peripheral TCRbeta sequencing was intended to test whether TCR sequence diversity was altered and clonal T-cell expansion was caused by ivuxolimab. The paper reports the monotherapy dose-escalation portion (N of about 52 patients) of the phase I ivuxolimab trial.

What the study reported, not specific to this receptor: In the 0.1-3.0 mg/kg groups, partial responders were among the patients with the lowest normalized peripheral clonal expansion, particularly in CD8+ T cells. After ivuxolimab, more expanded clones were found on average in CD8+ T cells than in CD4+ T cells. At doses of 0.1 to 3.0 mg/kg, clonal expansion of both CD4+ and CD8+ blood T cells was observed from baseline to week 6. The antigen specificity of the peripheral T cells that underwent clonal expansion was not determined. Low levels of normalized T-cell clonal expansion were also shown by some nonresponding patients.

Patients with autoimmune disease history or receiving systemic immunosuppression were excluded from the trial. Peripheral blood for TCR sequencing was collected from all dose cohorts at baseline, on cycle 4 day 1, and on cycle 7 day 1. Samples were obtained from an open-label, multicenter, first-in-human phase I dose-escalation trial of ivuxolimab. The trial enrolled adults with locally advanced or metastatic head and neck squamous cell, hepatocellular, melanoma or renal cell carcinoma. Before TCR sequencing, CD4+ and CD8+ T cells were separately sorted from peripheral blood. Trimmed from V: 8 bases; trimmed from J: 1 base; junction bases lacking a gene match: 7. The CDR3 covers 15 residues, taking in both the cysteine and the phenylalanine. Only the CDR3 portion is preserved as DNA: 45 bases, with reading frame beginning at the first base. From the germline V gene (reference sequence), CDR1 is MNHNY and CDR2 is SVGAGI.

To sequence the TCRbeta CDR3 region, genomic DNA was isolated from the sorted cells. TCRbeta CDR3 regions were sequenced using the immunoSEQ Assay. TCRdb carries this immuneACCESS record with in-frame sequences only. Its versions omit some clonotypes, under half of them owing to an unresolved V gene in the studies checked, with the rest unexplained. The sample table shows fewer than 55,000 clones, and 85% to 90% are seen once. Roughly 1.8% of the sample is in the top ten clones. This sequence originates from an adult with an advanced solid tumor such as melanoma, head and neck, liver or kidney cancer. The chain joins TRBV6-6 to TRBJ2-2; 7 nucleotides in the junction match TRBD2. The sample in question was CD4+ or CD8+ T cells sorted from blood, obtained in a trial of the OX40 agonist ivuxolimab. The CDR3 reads CASHYAGVNTGELFF. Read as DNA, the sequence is TGTGCCAGCCATTACGCGGGAGTGAACACCGGGGAGCTGTTTTTT.